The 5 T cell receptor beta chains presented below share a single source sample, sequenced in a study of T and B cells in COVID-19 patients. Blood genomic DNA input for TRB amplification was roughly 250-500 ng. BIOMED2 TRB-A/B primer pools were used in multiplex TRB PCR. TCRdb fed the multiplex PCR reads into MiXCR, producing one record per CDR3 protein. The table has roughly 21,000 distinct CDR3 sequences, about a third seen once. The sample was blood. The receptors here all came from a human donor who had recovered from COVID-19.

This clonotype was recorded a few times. This chain's CDR3 is CASNRGAYEQYF. CDR3 in DNA: TGTGCCAGCAACAGGGGGGCCTACGAGCAGTACTTC. The chain combines TRBV6-1 with TRBJ2-7; 8 nucleotides align to TRBD1. The CDR3 runs 12 residues. V lost 7 bases and J lost 2; bases outside the gene matches: 1. Germline assignment: CDR1 MNHNS and CDR2 SASEGT.

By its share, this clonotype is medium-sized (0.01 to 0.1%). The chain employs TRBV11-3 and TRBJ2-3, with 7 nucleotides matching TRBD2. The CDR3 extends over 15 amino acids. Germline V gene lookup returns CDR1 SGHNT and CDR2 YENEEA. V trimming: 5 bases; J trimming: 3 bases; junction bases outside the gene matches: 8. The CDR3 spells CASSGVWGGTDTQYF. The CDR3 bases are TGTGCCAGCAGCGGGGTTTGGGGGGGTACAGATACGCAGTATTTT.

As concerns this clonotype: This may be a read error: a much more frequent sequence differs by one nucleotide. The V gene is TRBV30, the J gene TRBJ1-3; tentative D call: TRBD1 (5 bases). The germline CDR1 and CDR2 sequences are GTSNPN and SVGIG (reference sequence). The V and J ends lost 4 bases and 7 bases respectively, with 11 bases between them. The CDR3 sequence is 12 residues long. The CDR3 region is CAWTPGGNTIYF. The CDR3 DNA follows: TGTGCCTGGACCCCGGGGGGTAACACCATATATTTT. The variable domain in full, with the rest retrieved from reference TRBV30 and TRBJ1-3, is SQTIHQWPATLVQPVGSPLSLECTVEGTSNPNLYWYRQAAGRGLQLLFYSVGIGQISSEVPQNLSASRPQDRQFILSSKKLLLSDSGFYLCAWTPGGNTIYFGEGSWLTVV.

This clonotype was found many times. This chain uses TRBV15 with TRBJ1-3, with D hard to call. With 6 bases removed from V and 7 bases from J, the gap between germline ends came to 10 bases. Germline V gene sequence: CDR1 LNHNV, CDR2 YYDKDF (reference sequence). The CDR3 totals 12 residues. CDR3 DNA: TGTGCCACCAGTCTTTTCAGGAACACCATATATTTT. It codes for CATSLFRNTIYF. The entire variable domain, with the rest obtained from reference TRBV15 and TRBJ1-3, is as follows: DAMVIQNPRYQVTQFGKPVTLSCSQTLNHNVMYWYQQKSSQAPKLLFHYYDKDFNNEADTPDNFQSRRPNTSFCFLDIRSPGLGDTAMYLCATSLFRNTIYFGEGSWLTVV.

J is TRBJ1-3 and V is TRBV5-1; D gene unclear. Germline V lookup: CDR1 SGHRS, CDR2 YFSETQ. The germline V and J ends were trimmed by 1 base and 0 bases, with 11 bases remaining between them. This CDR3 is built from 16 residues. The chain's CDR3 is CASSLRFTRSGNTIYF. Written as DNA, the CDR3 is TGCGCCAGCAGCTTGAGGTTCACCCGCTCTGGAAACACCATATATTTT.